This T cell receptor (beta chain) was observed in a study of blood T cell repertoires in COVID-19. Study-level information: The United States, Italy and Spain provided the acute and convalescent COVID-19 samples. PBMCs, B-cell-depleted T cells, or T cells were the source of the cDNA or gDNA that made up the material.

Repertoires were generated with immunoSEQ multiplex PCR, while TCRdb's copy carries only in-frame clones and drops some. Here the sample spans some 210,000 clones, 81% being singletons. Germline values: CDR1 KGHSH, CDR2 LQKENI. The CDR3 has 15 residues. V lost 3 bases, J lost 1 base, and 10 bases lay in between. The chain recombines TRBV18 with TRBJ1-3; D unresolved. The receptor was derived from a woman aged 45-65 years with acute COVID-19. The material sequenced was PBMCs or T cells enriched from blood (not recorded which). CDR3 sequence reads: CASSPLERSGNTIYF. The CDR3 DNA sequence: TGTGCCAGCTCACCTTTGGAGAGGTCTGGAAACACCATATATTTT.